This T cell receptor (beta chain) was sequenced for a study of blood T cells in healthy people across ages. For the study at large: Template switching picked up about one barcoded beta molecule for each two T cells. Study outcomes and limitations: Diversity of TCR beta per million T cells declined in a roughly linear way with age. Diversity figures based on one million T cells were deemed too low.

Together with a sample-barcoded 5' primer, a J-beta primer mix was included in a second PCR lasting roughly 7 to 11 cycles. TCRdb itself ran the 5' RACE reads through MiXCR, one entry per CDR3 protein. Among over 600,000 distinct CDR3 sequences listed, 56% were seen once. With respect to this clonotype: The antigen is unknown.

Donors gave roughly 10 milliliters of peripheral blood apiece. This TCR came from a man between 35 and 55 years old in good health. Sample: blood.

CDR3 protein: CASSPSRELGEQYF. In DNA form, the CDR3 reads TGTGCCAGCAGCCCCTCCCGGGAGCTTGGGGAGCAGTACTTC. The chain recombines TRBV6-2 or TRBV6-3 with TRBJ2-4; possible D gene TRBD2, 6 bases. Trimming took off 6 bases at V and 13 bases at J, with 22 bases between the two ends. The CDR3 consists of 14 residues. CDR1 and CDR2 (germline): MNHEY, SVGEGT.